The 10 T cell receptor beta chains below all came from one sample that was sequenced in a study of CD8+ T cells in alopecia areata. Treatment reported: oral pan-JAK inhibitor, 5-10 mg twice daily. RNA extraction and reverse transcription yielded cDNA as sequencing template. Only in-frame clones appear in the TCRdb table, and some are missing; sequencing was by immunoSEQ multiplex PCR. The sample contains approximately 110,000 clones, about 59% of which appear only once. The specimen comprised CD8+ T cells sorted from blood, sampled at week 24, from a patient treated with tofacitinib. The receptor set was obtained from a human donor with alopecia areata.

The chain is built from TRBV7-3 and TRBJ2-7, with TRBD1 as a possible D gene (8 bases). Germline V CDR1 and CDR2: SGHTA, FQGTGA. The germline V and J ends were trimmed by 2 bases and 6 bases, with 17 bases remaining between them. This CDR3 is built from 15 residues. CDR3 in DNA: TGTGCCAGCAGCTTAGGACAGGGAGGGCTCTTCGAGCAGTACTTC. This translates into CASSLGQGGLFEQYF.

The CDR3 DNA sequence: TGTGCCAGCAGCGTAGGGGCGGGGAGCACAGATACGCAGTATTTT. It translates to CASSVGAGSTDTQYF. V is TRBV9 and J is TRBJ2-3; D is possibly TRBD2 (6 bases). From germline, CDR1 is SGDLS and CDR2 YYNGEE. This CDR3 has 15 residues. V was shortened by 0 bases and J by 0 bases, with 8 bases between the two germline ends.

This clone was picked up a small number of times. J is TRBJ2-7 and V is TRBV7-9; no reliable D call. Trimming removed 1 base at V and 3 bases at J, with 16 bases between. Per the germline V gene, CDR1 is SEHNR and CDR2 is FQNEAQ (reference sequence). The length of the CDR3 is 16 residues. The CDR3 reads CASSLVGWQANYEQYF. DNA of the CDR3: TGTGCCAGCAGCTTAGTGGGCTGGCAGGCAAACTACGAGCAGTACTTC.

The genes are TRBV5-6 and TRBJ1-5; a weak D match, TRBD1 (6 bases). CDR3 length: 15 residues. The germline V and J ends were trimmed by 3 bases and 0 bases, with 10 bases remaining between them. Germline CDR1 reads SGHDT; CDR2 reads YYEEEE. CDR3 protein: CASSSQGISNQPQHF. The CDR3 nucleotides are TGTGCCAGCAGCTCCCAGGGGATTAGCAATCAGCCCCAGCATTTT.

This clone has just a few counts. This chain joins TRBV5-1 and TRBJ1-1; D ambiguous. The CDR3 spans 15 residues. Looked up from germline, CDR1 is SGHRS and CDR2 is YFSETQ. The V end was cut by 0 bases, the J end by 4 bases, with 13 bases between. CDR3 residues: CASSLGWATGTEAFF. CDR3 DNA: TGCGCCAGCAGCTTGGGGTGGGCGACCGGCACTGAAGCTTTCTTT. Together with reference TRBV5-1 and TRBJ1-1, the CDR3 gives the full variable domain: KAGVTQTPRYLIKTRGQQVTLSCSPISGHRSVSWYQQTPGQGLQFLFEYFSETQRNKGNFPGRFSGRQFSNSRSEMNVSTLELGDSALYLCASSLGWATGTEAFFGQGTRLTVV.

The J gene is TRBJ2-1, the V gene TRBV7-9; the D gene is possibly TRBD1 (6 bases). V lost 6 bases to trimming and J lost 8 bases, with 26 bases between them. The CDR3 spans 17 residues. In germline, CDR1 is SEHNR, CDR2 FQNEAQ (reference sequence). This CDR3 is CASSLEIWDTEDYEQFF. CDR3 nucleotide sequence: TGTGCCAGCAGTCTAGAGATCTGGGACACAGAGGACTATGAGCAGTTCTTC. Based on the CDR3 plus reference TRBV7-9 and TRBJ2-1, the full variable domain is DTGVSQNPRHKITKRGQNVTFRCDPISEHNRLYWYRQTLGQGPEFLTYFQNEAQLEKSRLLSDRFSAERPKGSFSTLEIQRTEQGDSAMYLCASSLEIWDTEDYEQFFGPGTRLTVL.

This clone occurred a few times. The chain is built from TRBV29-1 and TRBJ2-1; D remains ambiguous. This CDR3 is built from 10 residues. Deletions cut 1 base from V and 13 bases from J, with 8 bases between. Germline CDR1 is SQVTM and CDR2 is ANQGSEA. CDR3 residues: CSVEAGFQFF. The CDR3 DNA follows: TGCAGCGTTGAAGCAGGTTTTCAGTTCTTC.

This chain links TRBV30 with TRBJ1-1; maybe TRBD1 (5 bases). In germline, CDR1 is GTSNPN, CDR2 SVGIG (reference sequence). The CDR3 is 12 residues long. The ends were cut back, 1 base at V and 10 bases at J, with 13 bases in the middle. The CDR3 coding sequence is TGTGCCTGGAGTGAAGAGGGGATAGGAGCTTTCTTT. This translates into CAWSEEGIGAFF.

This clone was observed a few times. The chain joins TRBV7-6 to TRBJ1-2, with unresolved D. In germline, CDR1 is SGHVS, CDR2 FNYEAQ. Deletions cut 5 bases from V and 3 bases from J, with 10 bases between. CDR3 size: 13 residues. The CDR3 nucleotides are TGTGCCAGCAGCCCGGGATATGACTATGGCTACACCTTC. Its translation: CASSPGYDYGYTF.

The rearrangement links TRBV19 to TRBJ2-7; 11 bases line up with TRBD1. CDR1 LNHDA and CDR2 SQIVND come from the germline V gene (reference sequence). J gave up 7 bases and V 5 bases, and 7 bases lay outside the gene matches. The CDR3 runs to 14 residues. The CDR3 region has the DNA TGTGCCAGTAGTGCCGACCGGGACAGGGGGGAGCAGTACTTC. Amino acid sequence: CASSADRDRGEQYF.